This TCR beta chain is drawn from a study of T cell responses to AZD1222 COVID-19 vaccine. Study-level findings and limits: Donors were chiefly white British, with a greater number of females, and clonal diversity was perhaps underestimated. The number of AZD1222 recipients seropositive at baseline was only five or six. Among spike-specific TCRs, nearly half reportedly target unmutated variant regions.

With respect to this clone: Its antigen is as yet unknown.

TCRdb keeps only in-frame clones here, not all; method: immunoSEQ multiplex PCR. The sample has about 120,000 clones, approximately 92% seen once. CDR1 and CDR2 (germline): MDHEN, SYDVKM. Trimming shortened V by 8 bases and J by 7 bases, and 8 bases separated the two germline ends. The CDR3 is made up of 11 amino acids. The chain has TRBV28 and TRBJ1-4, with D maybe TRBD1 (5 bases). The input for sequencing was peripheral blood, taken 28 days after the second dose of the MenACWY control vaccine. The sequence derives from an adult who received the MenACWY meningococcal vaccine as a control. CDR3 region: CASGGSEKLFF. The DNA of the CDR3 is TGTGCCAGCGGGGGGAGTGAAAAACTGTTTTTT.